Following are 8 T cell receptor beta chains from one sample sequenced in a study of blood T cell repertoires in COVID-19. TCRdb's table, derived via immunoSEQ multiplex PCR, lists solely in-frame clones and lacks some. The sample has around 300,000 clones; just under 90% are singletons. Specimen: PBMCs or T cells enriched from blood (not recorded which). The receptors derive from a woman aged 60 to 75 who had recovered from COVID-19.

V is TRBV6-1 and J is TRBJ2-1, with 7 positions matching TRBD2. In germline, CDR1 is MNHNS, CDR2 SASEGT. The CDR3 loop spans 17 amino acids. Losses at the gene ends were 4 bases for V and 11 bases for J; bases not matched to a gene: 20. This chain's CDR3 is CASSGGGRGLRDEKQFF. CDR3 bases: TGTGCCAGCAGTGGGGGTGGGAGGGGCTTAAGGGACGAGAAGCAGTTCTTC.

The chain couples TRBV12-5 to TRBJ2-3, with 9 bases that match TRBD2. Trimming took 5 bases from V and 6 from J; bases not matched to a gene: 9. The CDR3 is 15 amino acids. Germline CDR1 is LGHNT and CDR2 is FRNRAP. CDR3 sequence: CASGPSSGGMDTQYF. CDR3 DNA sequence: TGTGCTAGTGGTCCCTCGAGCGGGGGGATGGATACGCAGTATTTT.

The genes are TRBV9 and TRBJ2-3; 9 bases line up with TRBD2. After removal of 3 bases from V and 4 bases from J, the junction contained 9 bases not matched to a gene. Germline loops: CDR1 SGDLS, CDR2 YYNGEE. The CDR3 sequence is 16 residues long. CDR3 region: CASSEFIAGEADTQYF. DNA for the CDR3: TGTGCCAGCAGCGAATTCATAGCGGGAGAGGCAGATACGCAGTATTTT.

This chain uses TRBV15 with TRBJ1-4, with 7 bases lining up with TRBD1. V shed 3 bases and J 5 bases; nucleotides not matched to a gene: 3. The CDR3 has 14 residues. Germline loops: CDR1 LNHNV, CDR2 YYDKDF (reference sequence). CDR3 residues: CATSRGQTNEKLFF. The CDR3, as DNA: TGTGCCACCAGCAGGGGACAGACAAATGAAAAACTGTTTTTT.

In DNA, the CDR3 is TGTGCCAGCAGCCCGCACGGGGATAGCAATCAGCCCCAGCATTTT. Encoded protein: CASSPHGDSNQPQHF. The chain couples TRBV5-5 to TRBJ1-5; D is unclear. Deletions cut 4 bases from V and 0 bases from J, with 11 bases between. The germline V gene has CDR1 SGHKS and CDR2 YYEKEE (reference sequence). The CDR3 is 15 amino acids.

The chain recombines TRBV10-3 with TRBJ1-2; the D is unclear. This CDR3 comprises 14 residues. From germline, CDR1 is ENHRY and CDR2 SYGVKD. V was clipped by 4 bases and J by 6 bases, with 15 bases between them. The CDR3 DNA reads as TGTGCCATCAGTGGGGCCCGGGAGGCGCATGGCTACACCTTC. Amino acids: CAISGAREAHGYTF.

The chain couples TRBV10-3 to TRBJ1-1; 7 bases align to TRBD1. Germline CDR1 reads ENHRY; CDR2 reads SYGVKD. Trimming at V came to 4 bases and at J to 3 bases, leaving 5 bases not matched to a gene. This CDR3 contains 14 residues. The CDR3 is CAISVDREDTEAFF. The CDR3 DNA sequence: TGTGCCATCAGTGTTGACAGGGAAGACACTGAAGCTTTCTTT.

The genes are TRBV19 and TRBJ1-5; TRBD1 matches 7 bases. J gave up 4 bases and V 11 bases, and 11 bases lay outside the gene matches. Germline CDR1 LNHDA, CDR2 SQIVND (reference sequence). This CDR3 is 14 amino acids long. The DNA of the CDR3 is TGTGCCGCGGGGGGACAGCAAAAAAATCAGCCCCAGCATTTT. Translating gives CAAGGQQKNQPQHF.